This TCR beta chain was sequenced during a study of cytomegalovirus exposure and HLA in healthy donors. Primers: 60 Vbeta forward and 13 Jbeta reverse. Profiling relied on immunoSEQ multiplex PCR, and the TCRdb table lists in-frame clones only, not all of them. The repertoire has more than 80,000 clones, 64% of them found once; the top ten carry approximately 2.2%. Germline CDR1 and CDR2: SEHNR and FQNEAQ (reference sequence). The CDR3 totals 13 residues. Trimming took off 5 bases at V and 2 bases at J, with 9 bases between the two ends. The donors (healthy individuals) were bone marrow donors. This sequence originates from a human donor in good health. The sequenced sample consisted of PBMCs. This chain links TRBV7-9 with TRBJ1-1, with D possibly matching TRBD1 (5 bases). The CDR3 sequence: CASSLDTNTEAFF. The CDR3 bases are TGTGCCAGCAGCCTGGACACTAACACTGAAGCTTTCTTT.